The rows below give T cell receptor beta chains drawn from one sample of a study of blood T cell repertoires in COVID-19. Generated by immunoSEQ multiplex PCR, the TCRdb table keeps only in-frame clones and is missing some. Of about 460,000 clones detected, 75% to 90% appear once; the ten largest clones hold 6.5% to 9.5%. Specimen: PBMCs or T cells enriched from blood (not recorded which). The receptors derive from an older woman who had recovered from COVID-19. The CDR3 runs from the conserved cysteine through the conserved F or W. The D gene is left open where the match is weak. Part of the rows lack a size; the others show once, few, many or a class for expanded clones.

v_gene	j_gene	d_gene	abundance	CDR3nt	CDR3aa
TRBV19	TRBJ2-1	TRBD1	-	TGTGCCAGTAGTACGACAGGGGGTACTTACAATGAGCAGTTCTTC	CASSTTGGTYNEQFF
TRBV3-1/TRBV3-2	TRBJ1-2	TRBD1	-	TGTGCCAGCAGCCAAGGGACAGGGGAATCGGGCTACACCTTC	CASSQGTGESGYTF
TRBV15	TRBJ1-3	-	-	TGTGCCACCAGCAGAGGGGACACCTCAAAAAGGGGAAACACCATATATTTT	CATSRGDTSKRGNTIYF
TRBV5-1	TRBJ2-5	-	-	TGCGCCAGCAGCGGGGACAATTCTCAAGAGACCCAGTACTTC	CASSGDNSQETQYF
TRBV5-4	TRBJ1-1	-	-	TGTGCCAGCAGCTCCGGCCCCTGGGGGGAGACTGAAGCTTTCTTT	CASSSGPWGETEAFF
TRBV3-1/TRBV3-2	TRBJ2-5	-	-	TGTGCCAGCAGCCAAGTTCGGGGGGAGACCCAGTACTTC	CASSQVRGETQYF
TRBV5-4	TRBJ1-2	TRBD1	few	TGTGCCAGCAGCCCCCAGGGGGGATCCGCCTATGGCTACACCTTC	CASSPQGGSAYGYTF
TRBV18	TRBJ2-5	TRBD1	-	TGTGCCAGCTCATCTTACCGGGACAGGACCGAGGAGACCCAGTACTTC	CASSSYRDRTEETQYF
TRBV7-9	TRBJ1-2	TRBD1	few	TGTGCCAGCACCACTCTCAGGGGGCTCTACACCTTC	CASTTLRGLYTF
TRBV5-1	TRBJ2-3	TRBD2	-	TGCGCCAGCAGCTCCCTAGCGGCCCCAGGAGGAGATACGCAGTATTTT	CASSSLAAPGGDTQYF
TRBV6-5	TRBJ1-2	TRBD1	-	TGTGCCAGCAGTTACTCTTCAGGGGGCGACTATGGCTACACCTTC	CASSYSSGGDYGYTF